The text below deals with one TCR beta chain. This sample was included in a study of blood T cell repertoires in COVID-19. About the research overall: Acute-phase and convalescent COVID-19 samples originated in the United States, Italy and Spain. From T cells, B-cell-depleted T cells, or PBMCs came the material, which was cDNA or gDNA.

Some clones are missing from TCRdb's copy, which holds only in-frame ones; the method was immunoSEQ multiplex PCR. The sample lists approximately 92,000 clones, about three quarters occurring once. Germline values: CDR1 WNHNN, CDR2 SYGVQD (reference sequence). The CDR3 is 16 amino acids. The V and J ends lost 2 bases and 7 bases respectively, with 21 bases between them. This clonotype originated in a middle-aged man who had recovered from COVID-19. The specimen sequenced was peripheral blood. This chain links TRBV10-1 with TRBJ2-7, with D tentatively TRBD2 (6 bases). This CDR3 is CASSEPSGSRDWEQYF. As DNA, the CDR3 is TGCGCCAGCAGTGAGCCCTCCGGGTCCCGGGACTGGGAGCAGTACTTC.